These 15 T cell receptor beta chains were all obtained from the same sample, sequenced in a study of blood T cell repertoires in COVID-19. Only in-frame clones appear in the TCRdb table, and some are missing; sequencing was by immunoSEQ multiplex PCR. The sample gives 210,000 or so clones, around four fifths of which show up once; roughly 20% is in the top ten. Material for sequencing was peripheral blood. These receptors were obtained from a human donor in a cohort sampled during active COVID-19.

CDR3 sequence: CASSPAGTSRTGELFF. CDR3 bases: TGTGCCAGCAGCCCGGCCGGTACTAGTCGGACCGGGGAGCTGTTTTTT. V gene TRBV5-4 combines with J gene TRBJ2-2; weak D call: TRBD2 (5 bases). The ends were cut back, 4 bases at V and 5 bases at J, with 18 bases in the middle. This CDR3 region has 16 residues. CDR1 and CDR2 (germline): SGHNT, YYREEE (reference sequence).

The chain combines TRBV5-5 with TRBJ2-7; a possible D gene is TRBD2 (5 bases). V shed 1 base and J shed 2 bases, with 10 bases lying between them. Germline CDR1 reads SGHKS; CDR2 reads YYEKEE (reference sequence). This CDR3 comprises 14 residues. The CDR3 here is CASSLTSGAYEQYF. The CDR3 DNA reads as TGTGCCAGCAGCTTGACCAGCGGAGCCTACGAGCAGTACTTC.

The chain links TRBV2 to TRBJ1-3; D is possibly TRBD1 (6 bases). V was trimmed by 10 bases and J by 2 bases, leaving 18 bases between them. Germline loops: CDR1 SNHLY, CDR2 FYNNEI. This CDR3 region has 15 residues. The CDR3 loop reads CAIQLGARAGNTIYF. CDR3 DNA sequence: TGTGCCATACAGTTGGGGGCGCGGGCTGGAAACACCATATATTTT.

The chain carries TRBV5-4 and TRBJ2-2; possibly TRBD1 for D (6 bases). This CDR3 comprises 14 residues. The V end was cut by 5 bases, the J end by 6 bases, with 14 bases between. Looked up from germline, CDR1 is SGHNT and CDR2 is YYREEE (reference sequence). The CDR3 reads CASSPGGGSGELFF. The CDR3 coding sequence is TGTGCCAGCAGTCCTGGTGGGGGCTCCGGGGAGCTGTTTTTT.

In this sample, this clone turned up many times. The J gene is TRBJ2-2, the V gene TRBV27, with unresolved D. Germline V gene sequence: CDR1 MNHEY, CDR2 SMNVEV (reference sequence). There are 13 residues in the CDR3. Trimming removed 3 bases at V and 1 base at J, with 3 bases between. The DNA of the CDR3 is TGTGCCAGCAGTTTCAAGAACACCGGGGAGCTGTTTTTT. Translation: CASSFKNTGELFF.

The CDR3 bases are TGTGCCACCCGTCCCGGGACAGGGGTGGTTGATGAGCAGTTCTTC. Protein: CATRPGTGVVDEQFF. The genes are TRBV24-1 and TRBJ2-1; 10 nucleotides line up with TRBD1. The CDR3 has 15 residues. V was clipped by 9 bases and J by 8 bases; unmatched bases: 12. From germline, CDR1 is KGHDR and CDR2 SFDVKD.

This chain uses TRBV21-1 with TRBJ1-1; the table's D gene call, TRBD1, was not cross checked with the DNA. TRBV21-1 is given as a pseudogene. CDR3 length: 15 residues. The CDR3 DNA reads TGTGCCAGCAGAGACAGGGGGCCTTGGGACACTGAAGCTTTCTTT. Protein: CASRDRGPWDTEAFF.

The V call is TRBV5-1, the J call TRBJ1-1; D is undetermined. The CDR3 contains 15 residues. Germline CDR1 SGHRS, CDR2 YFSETQ. V was cut by 0 bases and J by 0 bases, with 9 bases left in between. CDR3 protein: CASSLVGSMNTEAFF. The CDR3 nucleotides are TGCGCCAGCAGCTTGGTCGGGAGCATGAACACTGAAGCTTTCTTT.

The genes are TRBV2 and TRBJ1-5; TRBD1 agrees at 8 bases. Trimming cost V 6 bases and J 2 bases; bases outside gene matches: 6. Germline assignment: CDR1 SNHLY and CDR2 FYNNEI. This CDR3 region has 15 residues. For the CDR3, the DNA is TGTGCCAGCAGCGGACAGGGCGCTCGCAATCAGCCCCAGCATTTT. It translates to CASSGQGARNQPQHF.

The chain joins TRBV18 to TRBJ2-7, with D possibly TRBD2 on 6 matching bases. The CDR3 contains 15 residues. Germline CDR1 reads KGHSH; CDR2 reads LQKENI. The germline V and J ends were trimmed by 5 bases and 5 bases, with 19 bases remaining between them. CDR3 protein: CASSNIVGLRNEQYF. The CDR3 DNA is TGTGCCAGCTCAAACATCGTGGGACTTCGGAACGAGCAGTACTTC.

The gene calls are TRBV3-1 (or the pseudogene TRBV3-2) and TRBJ1-1; 7 positions match TRBD1. The CDR3 is made up of 14 amino acids. Germline CDR1 LGHDT, CDR2 YNNKEL (reference sequence). With V trimmed by 4 bases and J by 8 bases, 10 bases remained unmatched. Here the CDR3 DNA reads TGTGCCAGCAGCCTATCTGACAGGGTTGCGGAAGCTTTCTTT. It specifies CASSLSDRVAEAFF.

The chain combines TRBV9 with TRBJ2-2; 10 bases align to TRBD1. V lost 4 bases and J lost 5; bases outside the gene matches: 8. The CDR3 is made up of 16 amino acids. From germline, CDR1 is SGDLS and CDR2 YYNGEE. CDR3 protein: CASSTPGTGATGELFF. The CDR3 nucleotides are TGTGCCAGCAGCACGCCCGGGACAGGGGCAACCGGGGAGCTGTTTTTT.

J is TRBJ2-7 and V is TRBV6-5, with D possibly matching TRBD2 (5 bases). The V and J ends lost 5 bases and 6 bases respectively, with 14 bases between them. The CDR3 has 13 residues. Germline V CDR1 and CDR2: MNHEY, SVGAGI. The CDR3 coding sequence is TGTGCCAGCAGTCTGTGGGGAGAAAGCGAGCAGTACGTC. Translation: CASSLWGESEQYV.

The chain is built from TRBV12-5 and TRBJ1-4, with D possibly matching TRBD1 (5 bases). Per the germline V gene, CDR1 is LGHNT and CDR2 is FRNRAP. This CDR3 comprises 16 residues. V lost 1 base and J lost 0, with 9 bases in between. CDR3 nucleotide sequence: TGTGCTAGTGGTTTGGACCCGGGGGCAACTAATGAAAAACTGTTTTTT. Translated, it gives CASGLDPGATNEKLFF.

The rearrangement joins TRBV5-1 to TRBJ2-3; 7 nucleotides align to TRBD1. After removal of 1 base from V and 1 base from J, the junction contained 3 bases not matched to a gene. CDR1 SGHRS and CDR2 YFSETQ come from the germline V gene. The CDR3 runs to 15 residues. This chain's CDR3 is CASSLRQGGTDTQYF. CDR3 bases: TGCGCCAGCAGCTTGAGGCAGGGGGGCACAGATACGCAGTATTTT.